The clone carrying this TCR beta chain was observed a few times. The target antigen is unknown. Generated by immunoSEQ multiplex PCR, the TCRdb table keeps only in-frame clones and is missing some. The table records around 300,000 clones, around 87% of them present only once. This sample is part of a study of shared clonotypes between healthy human individuals. General study results and limits: A few donors showed sharing of approximately 5% of naive CD4 clonotypes. In general, naive subsets displayed greater estimated richness than memory subsets did.

Between the trimmed V and J ends, which lost 0 bases and 2 bases, there was a span of 7 bases. Germline assignment: CDR1 MGHRA and CDR2 YSYEKL. There are 14 residues in the CDR3. The V and J genes are TRBV4-1 and TRBJ1-2; D is perhaps TRBD1 (5 bases). Sequencing input: memory CD8+ T cells sorted from blood. This sample's subset: CD45RO+ cells pooled with CCR7-negative TemRA cells. This clonotype was sampled from a man younger than 30 in good health. The CDR3, as DNA: TGCGCCAGCAGCCAAGATGCAGGGAACTATGGCTACACCTTC. Translating it yields CASSQDAGNYGYTF.